This record looks at one T cell receptor (beta chain) sequence and its context. The target antigen is unknown. This CDR3 is 14 amino acids long. Germline CDR1 is KGHSH and CDR2 is LQKENI. The V gene lost 3 bases and the J gene lost 4 bases, with 12 bases spanning the gap. This specimen comes from a study of shared clonotypes between healthy human individuals. Overall study results and limits: The naive CD4 repertoires of a handful of donors were compared, and around 4.7% of clonotypes were shared.

The assay was immunoSEQ multiplex PCR, and TCRdb's table has in-frame clones only and misses some. The top ten hold about 0.34% of the sample, which has about 2.4 million clones, 93% seen once. The rearrangement joins TRBV18 to TRBJ1-1; D is unclear. This TCR derives from a man younger than 35 in good health. Some clones in this sample may be carry-over from other donors' samples. Sequencing used naive CD4+ T cells from PBMCs. The subset was: CD45RA+ positively selected. The CDR3 loop is CASSPIWGSTEAFF. The CDR3 DNA sequence: TGTGCCAGCTCACCTATCTGGGGAAGCACTGAAGCTTTCTTT. The whole variable domain, remainder taken from reference TRBV18 and TRBJ1-1, is NAGVMQNPRHLVRRRGQEARLRCSPMKGHSHVYWYRQLPEEGLKFMVYLQKENIIDESGMPKERFSAEFPKEGPSILRIQQVVRGDSAAYFCASSPIWGSTEAFFGQGTRLTVV.